This is a list of T cell receptor beta chains from one sample in a study of spatial heterogeneity in lung cancer. Each CDR3 protein is one row after TCRdb ran MiXCR on the 5' RACE reads. The data contain about 85,000 distinct CDR3 sequences, around 21% of them singletons. The material was PBMCs, obtained at surgery. These receptors all stem from a male donor with early-stage non-small cell lung cancer. CDR3s include the opening cysteine and the closing phenylalanine or tryptophan. Each record gives: V gene, J gene, D gene, clone size, CDR3 DNA, CDR3 protein. A D gene is named only where the DNA matches it firmly. Size is stated for part of the rows, as once, few or many counts, or as a class when the clone is expanded.

TRBV6-5	TRBJ2-7	NA	few	TGTGCCAGCAGCGGGATGGGGCGGAAGACCTACGAGCAGTACTTC	CASSGMGRKTYEQYF
TRBV7-8	TRBJ2-7	NA	NA	TGTGCCAGCATCAAGCCCGGCGGGGACGAGCAGTACTTC	CASIKPGGDEQYF
TRBV27	TRBJ1-1	TRBD1	many	TGTGCCAGCAGTTGGACAGGGGATACTGAAGCTTTCTTT	CASSWTGDTEAFF
TRBV6-2/TRBV6-3	TRBJ2-7	NA	many	TGTGCCAGCAGTCTTCCGACAGAGCCCGGGGGCGAGCAGTACTTC	CASSLPTEPGGEQYF
TRBV18	TRBJ2-3	NA	NA	TGTGCCAGCTCACCACGATTAACCCCACCCACAGATACGCAGTATTTT	CASSPRLTPPTDTQYF
TRBV20-1	TRBJ1-5	NA	once	TGCAGTGCCCTGATAGGGGTAAGCAATCAGCCCCAGCATTTT	CSALIGVSNQPQHF
TRBV12-3/TRBV12-4	TRBJ1-5	NA	NA	TGTGCCAGCAGTACCAGAGATAGCAATCAGCCCCAGCATTTT	CASSTRDSNQPQHF
TRBV20-1	TRBJ2-3	TRBD2	many	TGCAGTGCCACCAGCGGGGGGGAGGACACAGATACGCAGTATTTT	CSATSGGEDTDTQYF
TRBV11-1	TRBJ2-7	NA	NA	TGTGCCAGCAGCTTTTCTGGGGCGAGGGAGCAGTACTTC	CASSFSGAREQYF
TRBV25-1	TRBJ1-1	TRBD1	few	TGTGCCAGCAGTGAATTAGCAGGGGGCTCGATGAACACTGAAGCTTTCTTT	CASSELAGGSMNTEAFF
TRBV27	TRBJ2-7	NA	many	TGTGCCAGCAGTTCCCTTTCTAGGGGAAACTACGAGCAGTACTTC	CASSSLSRGNYEQYF
TRBV24-1	TRBJ2-3	NA	NA	TGTGCCACCAGCCCTAACGGGGGCACAGATACGCAGTATTTT	CATSPNGGTDTQYF
TRBV6-1	TRBJ1-1	NA	NA	TGTGCCAGCAGTGAAACTGGGTGGGAGGACACTGAAGCTTTCTTT	CASSETGWEDTEAFF
TRBV20-1	TRBJ1-5	NA	few	TGCAGTGCTAGCGCCTGGACAGACAATCAGCCCCAGCATTTT	CSASAWTDNQPQHF
TRBV20-1	TRBJ2-5	NA	NA	TGCAGTACTCCACCTAGAGGACAAGAGACCCAGTACTTC	CSTPPRGQETQYF
TRBV28	TRBJ2-7	NA	few	TGTGCCAGCAGTTTAATAGGGGCCGAATCCTACGAGCAGTACTTC	CASSLIGAESYEQYF
TRBV28	TRBJ1-2	NA	few	TGTGCCACCGCCACACAGGTCTATGGCTACACCTTC	CATATQVYGYTF
TRBV12-3/TRBV12-4	TRBJ2-1	NA	few	TGTGCCAGCAGTTTTCACTTCGAGCAGTTCTTC	CASSFHFEQFF
TRBV5-1	TRBJ1-5	NA	many	TGCGCCAGCAGCTTGGAGGGAGGCAATCAGCCCCAGCATTTT	CASSLEGGNQPQHF
TRBV12-3/TRBV12-4	TRBJ2-2	NA	few	TGTGCCAGCAGTTGGGTAACCGGGGAGCTGTTTTTT	CASSWVTGELFF
TRBV5-1	TRBJ2-5	NA	many	TGCGCCAGCAGCTTGGCCCCCGCAGGGGTTCAACAGACCCAGTACTTC	CASSLAPAGVQQTQYF
TRBV5-5	TRBJ1-2	NA	few	TGTGCCAGCAGCTCGTGGAGGGAGGACTATGGCTACACCTTC	CASSSWREDYGYTF
TRBV19	TRBJ1-1	NA	NA	TGTGCCAGTAGTCTCACCGGGACGGTGAACACTGAAGCTTTCTTT	CASSLTGTVNTEAFF
TRBV9	TRBJ2-7	NA	NA	TGTGCCAGCTCGCGCGGGATTCGGGACGAGCAGTACTTC	CASSRGIRDEQYF
TRBV29-1	TRBJ2-3	TRBD2	NA	TGCAGCGTCCCACGGCTAGCGGGAGGATTAGATACGCAGTATTTT	CSVPRLAGGLDTQYF
TRBV7-6	TRBJ1-3	TRBD1	few	TGTGCCAGCAGCCCCCTGGACAGGGGCAGAAACACCATATATTTT	CASSPLDRGRNTIYF
TRBV2	TRBJ2-7	NA	NA	TGTGCCAGCAGTGAGGAGGGTCAAATTTACGAGCAGTACTTC	CASSEEGQIYEQYF
TRBV20-1	TRBJ2-7	TRBD1	few	TGCAGTGCTAAACGGACAGGGCTATACGAGCAGTACTTC	CSAKRTGLYEQYF
TRBV5-1	TRBJ1-1	NA	few	TGCGCCAGCAGCAAAATTCGGGGGCTAGCTGAAGCTTTCTTT	CASSKIRGLAEAFF
TRBV5-1	TRBJ2-5	TRBD1	NA	TGCGCCAGCAGCTCACAGGGGCAAGAGACCCAGTACTTC	CASSSQGQETQYF
TRBV20-1	TRBJ2-5	NA	NA	TGCAGTGCTACCTTGACCCAAACTTCGGGGACCCAGTACTTC	CSATLTQTSGTQYF
TRBV7-3	TRBJ2-1	TRBD1	NA	TGTGCCAGCAGCTTCAGGGGACAGGGATACAATGAGCAGTTCTTC	CASSFRGQGYNEQFF
TRBV4-1	TRBJ1-5	TRBD1	NA	TGCGCCAGCAGCCAACCACAGGGGGCTGGTAGCAATCAGCCCCAGCATTTT	CASSQPQGAGSNQPQHF
TRBV10-3	TRBJ1-1	NA	many	TGTGCCATCAGTGAGTCACGTGTCGGGTGGGTCGGAGACACTGAAGCTTTCTTT	CAISESRVGWVGDTEAFF
TRBV7-6	TRBJ2-3	NA	NA	TGTGCCAGCAGCTTAGCTGGACTGGCAGATACGCAGTATTTT	CASSLAGLADTQYF
TRBV30	TRBJ2-1	NA	NA	TGTGCCTGGACAAGCGACAGTTCTTCCTACAATGAGCAGTTCTTC	CAWTSDSSSYNEQFF
TRBV11-1	TRBJ2-2	TRBD1	few	TGTGCCAGCAGCTTGGGACAGGGCACGAACACCGGGGAGCTGTTTTTT	CASSLGQGTNTGELFF
TRBV4-1	TRBJ2-5	NA	once	TGCGCCAGCAGCCAAGAGGGGGTTGGAGAGACCCAGTACTTC	CASSQEGVGETQYF
TRBV18	TRBJ2-4	NA	NA	TGTGCCAGCTCTGCAAACCAGCAAAACATTCAGTACTTC	CASSANQQNIQYF
TRBV2	TRBJ2-3	TRBD1	NA	TGTGCCAGCGTAGCCATCAGGGGGCGCGTCGCAGATACGCAGTATTTT	CASVAIRGRVADTQYF
TRBV7-9	TRBJ2-3	TRBD2	NA	TGTGCCAGCAGTGAGCGGGGGCTTGGGTCAGATACGCAGTATTTT	CASSERGLGSDTQYF